These 27 T cell receptor beta chains share one sample of origin, sequenced in a study of T-cell reconstitution after alpha-beta-depleted transplantation in children. Unique molecular identifiers were used to barcode this TCRbeta library. TCRdb used MiXCR to reprocess the PCR reads, holding one entry per CDR3 protein. The table includes nearly 350,000 distinct CDR3 sequences, 15% to 20% detected once. Sequenced here: PBMCs, mostly from graft donor cells, sampled 360 days after TCRalphabeta/CD19-depleted stem cell transplant. All receptors come from a male patient aged 2 to 10 who had a stem cell transplant for acute lymphoblastic leukemia, so the T cells may come from the graft donor.

The rearrangement uses TRBV28 and TRBJ2-5; D remains ambiguous. The CDR3 is 13 amino acids. CDR1 and CDR2 from the germline V gene are MDHEN and SYDVKM. The ends were cut back, 3 bases at V and 3 bases at J, with 8 bases in the middle. The CDR3 DNA reads as TGTGCCAGCAGTTTGAGGAGCGAAGAGACCCAGTACTTC. Amino acids: CASSLRSEETQYF.

The V and J genes are TRBV20-1 and TRBJ2-1, with 7 bases that match TRBD2. Germline CDR1 is DFQATT and CDR2 is SNEGSKA (reference sequence). The CDR3 runs 13 residues. J was trimmed by 4 bases and V by 0 bases; bases with no gene match: 0. DNA of the CDR3: TGCAGTGCTAGAGAGGGGGGGTACAATGAGCAGTTCTTC. Translating gives CSAREGGYNEQFF.

This clonotype appeared a few times. This chain links TRBV4-1 with TRBJ2-1; 10 bases match TRBD2. From germline, CDR1 is MGHRA and CDR2 YSYEKL. The CDR3 length is 16 residues. Germline trimming cut 4 bases from V and 4 bases from J; bases unmatched to any gene: 7. The DNA of the CDR3 is TGCGCCAGCAGCCCCTCTAGCGGGAGAGGGTACAATGAGCAGTTCTTC. Amino acids: CASSPSSGRGYNEQFF.

This clonotype was detected ten times or more. The chain uses TRBV5-5 and TRBJ2-1; D gene ambiguous. Trimming removed 1 base at V and 0 bases at J, with 11 bases between. The V gene's germline CDR1 is SGHKS and CDR2 YYEKEE (reference sequence). The CDR3 loop spans 16 amino acids. CDR3 coding DNA: TGTGCCAGCAGCTTGAATGGGGAACACTCCTACAATGAGCAGTTCTTC. Translating gives CASSLNGEHSYNEQFF.

The table lists this clonotype with a few counts. V usage is TRBV9 and J usage is TRBJ1-1; 7 positions agree with TRBD1. The trim removed 0 bases at V and 8 bases at J, leaving 10 bases unmatched. The CDR3 sequence is 15 residues long. The germline CDR1 and CDR2 sequences are SGDLS and YYNGEE. The CDR3 DNA reads TGTGCCAGCAGCGTAGGAGCCCCGGGCAGGGGGGAAGCTTTCTTT. Amino acid sequence: CASSVGAPGRGEAFF.

This rearrangement joins TRBV5-1 to TRBJ1-5, with D unclear. V was clipped by 7 bases and J by 0 bases, with 11 bases between them. CDR1 is SGHRS, CDR2 YFSETQ, per germline. The CDR3 is 14 residues long. DNA of the CDR3: TGCGCCAGCTTACTGACGGTTAGCAATCAGCCCCAGCATTTT. Translating it yields CASLLTVSNQPQHF.

The chain links TRBV6-2 or TRBV6-3 to TRBJ1-5; D gene uncertain. This CDR3 contains 15 residues. Germline assignment: CDR1 MNHEY and CDR2 SVGEGT. Deletions cut 2 bases from V and 1 base from J, with 9 bases between. This CDR3 is CASSYPAGSNQPQHF. CDR3 sequence (DNA): TGTGCCAGCAGTTACCCGGCAGGCAGCAATCAGCCCCAGCATTTT.

The gene calls are TRBV4-1 and TRBJ2-3, with D uncertain. The V and J ends lost 1 base and 2 bases respectively, with 13 bases between them. CDR1 is MGHRA and CDR2 is YSYEKL in the germline V gene. The CDR3 is 16 amino acids. CDR3 coding DNA: TGCGCCAGCAGCCAAGTAAACAGAGCCTACACAGATACGCAGTATTTT. It is translated as CASSQVNRAYTDTQYF.

The rearrangement links TRBV2 to TRBJ2-5; TRBD1 aligns across 7 bases. CDR3 size: 17 residues. Looked up from germline, CDR1 is SNHLY and CDR2 is FYNNEI. Unmatched junction bases numbered 19, after V lost 5 bases and J lost 7 bases. The CDR3 spells CASSRTLTLGGEGTQYF. CDR3 bases: TGTGCCAGCAGTCGAACCCTAACATTAGGGGGCGAGGGGACCCAGTACTTC.

This clonotype has just a few counts. The J gene is TRBJ2-7, the V gene TRBV12-3 or TRBV12-4; D may be TRBD2 (6 bases). Trimming shortened V by 5 bases and J by 4 bases, and 18 bases separated the two germline ends. This CDR3 region has 15 residues. CDR3 nucleotides: TGTGCCAGCAGTCACCCGGGAGCTAAATTTTACGAGCAGTACTTC. This translates into CASSHPGAKFYEQYF.

The CDR3 sequence: CASKGIAGGIYEQYF. The CDR3 region has the DNA TGTGCCAGCAAGGGGATAGCGGGAGGAATCTACGAGCAGTACTTC. This sequence joins TRBV12-3 or TRBV12-4 and TRBJ2-7; TRBD2 aligns across 10 bases. J was trimmed by 3 bases and V by 7 bases; bases with no gene match: 9. This CDR3 comprises 15 residues.

This clonotype was recorded many times. This rearrangement joins TRBV18 to TRBJ2-3; 15 bases fit TRBD2. With 4 bases clipped from V and 2 bases from J, the junction kept 13 bases outside the gene matches. Germline CDR1 is KGHSH and CDR2 is LQKENI. The CDR3 length is 20 residues. The CDR3 DNA follows: TGTGCCAGCTCACTCCTGCCGGGACTAGCGGGAGGAATGTACACAGATACGCAGTATTTT. It translates to CASSLLPGLAGGMYTDTQYF.

The chain uses TRBV2 and TRBJ2-7, with D hard to call. The CDR3 is made up of 13 amino acids. Germline V gene sequence: CDR1 SNHLY, CDR2 FYNNEI. The V gene lost 7 bases and the J gene lost 5 bases, with 15 bases spanning the gap. CDR3 in amino acids: CASKNYQPHEQYF. As DNA, the CDR3 is TGTGCCAGCAAAAACTATCAGCCCCACGAGCAGTACTTC.

The sample holds many counts of this clonotype. This rearrangement joins TRBV27 to TRBJ2-7; D unclear. Germline-derived CDR1 and CDR2 are MNHEY and SMNVEV (reference sequence). The germline V and J ends were trimmed by 5 bases and 1 base, with 9 bases remaining between them. The CDR3 has 13 residues. For the CDR3, the DNA is TGTGCCAGCAGTCCCTTCCTATCCTACGAGCAGTACTTC. Its protein is CASSPFLSYEQYF.

This clonotype came up a few times. V usage is TRBV6-1 and J usage is TRBJ1-1; TRBD1 might be the D (6 bases). V dropped 6 bases and J dropped 1 base, with 9 bases sitting between them. The CDR3 is 13 residues long. Germline loops: CDR1 MNHNS, CDR2 SASEGT. The DNA of the CDR3 is TGTGCCAGCAGCAAGGACAGGAACACTGAAGCTTTCTTT. This codes for CASSKDRNTEAFF.

This chain joins TRBV29-1 and TRBJ1-6; 8 nucleotides agree with TRBD1. CDR3 length: 14 residues. Germline lookup yields CDR1 SQVTM and CDR2 ANQGSEA. J gave up 7 bases and V 6 bases, and 8 bases lay outside the gene matches. The CDR3 DNA reads TGCAGCGTATCGACAGGGGACCCAAATTCACCCCTCCACTTT. This gives the protein CSVSTGDPNSPLHF.

The V and J genes are TRBV20-1 and TRBJ2-7; D remains ambiguous. The V end lost 3 bases, the J end lost 6 bases, and 15 bases lay between the germline ends. CDR3 length equals 13 residues. The germline V gene encodes CDR1 DFQATT and CDR2 SNEGSKA (reference sequence). The CDR3 here is CSASSGPLFEQYF. The CDR3 region has the DNA TGCAGTGCTAGTTCAGGACCCCTCTTCGAGCAGTACTTC.

The V call is TRBV7-2, the J call TRBJ2-3; 9 bases line up with TRBD1. V was clipped by 5 bases and J by 5 bases; unmatched bases: 5. The CDR3 is made up of 14 amino acids. Germline V gene sequence: CDR1 SGHTA, CDR2 FQGNSA. The CDR3 is CASSIGQGIDTQYF. CDR3 bases: TGTGCCAGCAGCATAGGACAGGGGATAGATACGCAGTATTTT.

This clonotype appeared a few times. The rearrangement links TRBV4-2 to TRBJ2-7; TRBD2 agrees at 12 bases. The CDR3 consists of 16 residues. The J segment lost 4 bases and the V segment lost 1 base, leaving 5 bases of the junction unmatched. Germline lookup yields CDR1 LGHNA and CDR2 YNFKEQ. CDR3 coding DNA: TGTGCCAGCAGCCAAGGTGGGACTAGCGGGCGGTACGAGCAGTACTTC. It codes for CASSQGGTSGRYEQYF.

The rearrangement links TRBV30 to TRBJ2-1; 7 nucleotides agree with TRBD2. Per the germline V gene, CDR1 is GTSNPN and CDR2 is SVGIG (reference sequence). The CDR3 loop spans 17 amino acids. J gave up 4 bases and V 3 bases, and 15 bases lay outside the gene matches. CDR3 loop: CAWSHALRTRGYNEQFF. The CDR3 nucleotides read TGTGCCTGGAGCCACGCCCTAAGGACTAGAGGATACAATGAGCAGTTCTTC.

Worth noting for this clonotype: The junction does not match germline at one end; this may be a read error. The chain links TRBV6-1 to TRBJ2-7; no firm D call. Germline assignment: CDR1 MNHNS and CDR2 SASEGT. The CDR3 loop spans 12 amino acids. CDR3 nucleotide sequence: TGTGCCAGCGGTGATTGGGTCGACGAGCAGTACTTC. Its protein is CASGDWVDEQYF.

The CDR3 protein is CASSPPTSGRPYEQYF. CDR3 bases: TGTGCCAGCAGCCCACCGACTAGCGGGAGGCCCTACGAGCAGTACTTC. V gene TRBV21-1 combines with J gene TRBJ2-7; the table calls TRBD2, which could not be checked here. TRBV21-1 is an annotated pseudogene. CDR3 length equals 16 residues.

The genes are TRBV5-1 and TRBJ2-2; possibly TRBD2 for D (6 bases). Germline assignment: CDR1 SGHRS and CDR2 YFSETQ. The CDR3 has 15 residues. The ends were cut back, 1 base at V and 6 bases at J, with 13 bases in the middle. In DNA form, the CDR3 reads TGCGCCAGCAGCTTGATGGGAGGACGGGCCGGGGAGCTGTTTTTT. Its protein product is CASSLMGGRAGELFF.

This clonotype turned up a few times. The V gene is TRBV28, the J gene TRBJ2-3, with TRBD2 matching over 10 bases. This CDR3 has 17 residues. Per the germline V gene, CDR1 is MDHEN and CDR2 is SYDVKM. Unmatched junction bases numbered 11, after V lost 5 bases and J lost 3 bases. CDR3 loop: CASSLESSGSGTDTQYF. For the CDR3, the DNA is TGTGCCAGCAGTCTCGAGTCTAGCGGGAGTGGGACAGATACGCAGTATTTT.

In the case of this clonotype: The conserved closing phenylalanine or tryptophan is absent in this CDR3, likely reflecting a read error. The V gene is TRBV20-1, the J gene TRBJ2-3, with a possible D match to TRBD2 (5 bases). The germline gives CDR1 DFQATT, CDR2 SNEGSKA (reference sequence). V lost 0 bases and J 2 bases, leaving 12 bases between the germline ends. This CDR3 has 15 residues. The CDR3 sequence: CSARDQGRDTDTQYS. The DNA of the CDR3 is TGCAGTGCTAGAGATCAAGGGAGAGACACAGATACGCAGTATTCT.

This chain connects TRBV19 to TRBJ1-5; D might be TRBD1 (6 bases). Trimming shortened V by 7 bases and J by 4 bases, and 14 bases separated the two germline ends. Germline V gene data show CDR1 as LNHDA and CDR2 as SQIVND (reference sequence). The CDR3 is made up of 14 amino acids. The CDR3 protein is CASNRGGRNQPQHF. For the CDR3, the DNA is TGTGCCAGTAACCGAGGGGGAAGGAATCAGCCCCAGCATTTT.

The gene calls are TRBV6-2 or TRBV6-3 and TRBJ1-5, with D possibly matching TRBD1 (5 bases). V was trimmed by 8 bases and J by 2 bases, leaving 13 bases between them. The germline gives CDR1 MNHEY, CDR2 SVGEGT. The CDR3 has 14 residues. In nucleotides, the CDR3 is TGTGCCAGCCTGGGGGATAGGGGCAATCAGCCCCAGCATTTT. This sequence encodes CASLGDRGNQPQHF.